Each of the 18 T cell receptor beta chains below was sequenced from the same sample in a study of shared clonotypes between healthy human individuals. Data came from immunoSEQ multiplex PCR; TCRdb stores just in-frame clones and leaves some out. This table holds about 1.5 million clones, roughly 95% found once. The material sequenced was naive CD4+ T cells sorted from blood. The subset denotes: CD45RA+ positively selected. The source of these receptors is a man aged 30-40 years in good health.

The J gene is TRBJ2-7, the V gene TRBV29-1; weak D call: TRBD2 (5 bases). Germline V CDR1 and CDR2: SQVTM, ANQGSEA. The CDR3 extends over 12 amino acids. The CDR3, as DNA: TGCGGGGTGACCGAGGGTACCTACGAGCAGTACTTC. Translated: CGVTEGTYEQYF.

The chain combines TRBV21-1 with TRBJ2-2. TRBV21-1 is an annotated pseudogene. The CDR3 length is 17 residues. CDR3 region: CASSKEGQGEGTGELFF. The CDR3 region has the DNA TGTGCCAGCAGCAAAGAGGGTCAGGGGGAGGGAACCGGGGAGCTGTTTTTT.

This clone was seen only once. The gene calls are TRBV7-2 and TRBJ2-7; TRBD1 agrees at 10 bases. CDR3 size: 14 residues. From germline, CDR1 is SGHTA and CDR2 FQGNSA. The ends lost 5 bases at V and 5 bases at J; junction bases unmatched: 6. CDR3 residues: CASSTGQGVHEQYF. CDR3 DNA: TGTGCCAGCAGCACTGGACAGGGGGTCCACGAGCAGTACTTC.

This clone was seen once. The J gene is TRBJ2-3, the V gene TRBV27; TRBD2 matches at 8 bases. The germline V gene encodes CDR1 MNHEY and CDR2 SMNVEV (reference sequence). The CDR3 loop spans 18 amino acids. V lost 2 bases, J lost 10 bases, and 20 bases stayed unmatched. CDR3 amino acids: CASSLIGLARISGFAQYF. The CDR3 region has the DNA TGTGCCAGCAGTTTAATTGGACTAGCACGTATAAGCGGATTCGCGCAGTATTTT.

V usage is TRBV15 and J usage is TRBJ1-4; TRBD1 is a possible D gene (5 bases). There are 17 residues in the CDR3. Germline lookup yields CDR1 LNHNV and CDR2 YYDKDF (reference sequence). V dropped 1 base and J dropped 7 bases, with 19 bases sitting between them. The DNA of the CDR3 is TGTGCCACCAGCAGAGTGGTCGGGGCAGGTTTCGGTGAAAAACTGTTTTTT. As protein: CATSRVVGAGFGEKLFF.

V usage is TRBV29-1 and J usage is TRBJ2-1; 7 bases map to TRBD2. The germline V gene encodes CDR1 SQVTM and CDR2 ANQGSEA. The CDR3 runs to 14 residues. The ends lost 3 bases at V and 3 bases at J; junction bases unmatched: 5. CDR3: CSVDSSGIYNEQFF. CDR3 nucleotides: TGCAGCGTTGACTCTAGCGGAATCTACAATGAGCAGTTCTTC.

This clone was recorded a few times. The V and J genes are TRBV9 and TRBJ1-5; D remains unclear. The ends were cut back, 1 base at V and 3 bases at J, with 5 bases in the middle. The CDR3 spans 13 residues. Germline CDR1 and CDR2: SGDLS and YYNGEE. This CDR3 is CASSVTDNQPQHF. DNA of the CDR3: TGTGCCAGCAGCGTAACAGACAATCAGCCCCAGCATTTT. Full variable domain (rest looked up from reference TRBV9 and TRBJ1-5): DSGVTQTPKHLITATGQRVTLRCSPRSGDLSVYWYQQSLDQGLQFLIQYYNGEERAKGNILERFSAQQFPDLHSELNLSSLELGDSALYFCASSVTDNQPQHFGDGTRLSIL.

In DNA form, the CDR3 reads TGTGCCAGCTCACCGCCGGGAGGGAGAGGCAATGAGCAGTTCTTC. Protein sequence: CASSPPGGRGNEQFF. The V gene is TRBV18, the J gene TRBJ2-1; 8 bases are a match to TRBD2. Trimming took 3 bases from V and 6 from J; bases not matched to a gene: 7. Germline V gene sequence: CDR1 KGHSH, CDR2 LQKENI. CDR3 length: 15 amino acids.

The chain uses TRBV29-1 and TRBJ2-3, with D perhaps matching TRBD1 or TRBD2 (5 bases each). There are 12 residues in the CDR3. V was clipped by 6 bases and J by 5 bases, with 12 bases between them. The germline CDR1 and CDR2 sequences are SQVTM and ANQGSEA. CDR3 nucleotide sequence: TGCAGCGTGGGGACCCCGAGAGATACGCAGTATTTT. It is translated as CSVGTPRDTQYF.

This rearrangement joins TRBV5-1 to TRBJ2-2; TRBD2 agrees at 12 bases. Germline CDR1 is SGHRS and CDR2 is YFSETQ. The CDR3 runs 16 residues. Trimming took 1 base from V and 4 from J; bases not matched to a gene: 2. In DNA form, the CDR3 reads TGCGCCAGCAGCTTGTTGACTAGCGGGAGCACCGGGGAGCTGTTTTTT. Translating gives CASSLLTSGSTGELFF.

As DNA, the CDR3 is TGTGCCAGCAGCTCGAGACCCGAAGAGACCCAGTACTTC. Encoded protein: CASSSRPEETQYF. The chain employs TRBV5-4 and TRBJ2-5; D is uncertain. The length of the CDR3 is 13 residues. Germline values: CDR1 SGHNT, CDR2 YYREEE (reference sequence). Trimming shortened V by 3 bases and J by 3 bases, and 9 bases separated the two germline ends. Together with reference TRBV5-4 and TRBJ2-5, the CDR3 gives the full variable domain: ETGVTQSPTHLIKTRGQQVTLRCSSQSGHNTVSWYQQALGQGPQFIFQYYREEENGRGNFPPRFSGLQFPNYSSELNVNALELDDSALYLCASSSRPEETQYFGPGTRLLVL.

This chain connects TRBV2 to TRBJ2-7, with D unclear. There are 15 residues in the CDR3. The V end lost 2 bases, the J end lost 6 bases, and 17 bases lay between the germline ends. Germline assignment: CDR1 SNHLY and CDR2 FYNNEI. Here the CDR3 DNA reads TGTGCCAGCAGTGAAAACCGGGTTCGTTTTGGCGAGCAGTACTTC. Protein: CASSENRVRFGEQYF.

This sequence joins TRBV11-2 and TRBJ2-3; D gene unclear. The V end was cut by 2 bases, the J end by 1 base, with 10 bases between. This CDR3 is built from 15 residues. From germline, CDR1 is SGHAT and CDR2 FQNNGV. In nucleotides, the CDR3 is TGTGCCAGCAGCTTAAGGGCCTCCGGCACAGATACGCAGTATTTT. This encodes CASSLRASGTDTQYF.

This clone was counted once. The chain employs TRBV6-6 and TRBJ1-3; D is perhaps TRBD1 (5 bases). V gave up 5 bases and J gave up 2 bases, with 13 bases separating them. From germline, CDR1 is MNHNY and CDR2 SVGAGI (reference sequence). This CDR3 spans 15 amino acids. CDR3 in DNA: TGTGCCAGCAGTACCCCCCGGGGGGCTGGAAACACCATATATTTT. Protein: CASSTPRGAGNTIYF.

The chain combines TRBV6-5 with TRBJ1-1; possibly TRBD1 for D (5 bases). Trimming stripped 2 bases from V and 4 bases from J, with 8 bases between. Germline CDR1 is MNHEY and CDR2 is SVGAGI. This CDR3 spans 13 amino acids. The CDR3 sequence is CASSYVGGTEAFF. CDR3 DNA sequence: TGTGCCAGCAGTTACGTTGGGGGCACTGAAGCTTTCTTT.

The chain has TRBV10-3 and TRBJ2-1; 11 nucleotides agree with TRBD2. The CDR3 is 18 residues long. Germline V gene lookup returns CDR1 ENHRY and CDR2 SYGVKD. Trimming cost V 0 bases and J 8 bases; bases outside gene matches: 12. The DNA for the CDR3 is TGTGCCATCAGTGAGTCGGTTAGCGGGAGGGCCCTCGGGGATGAGCAGTTCTTC. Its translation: CAISESVSGRALGDEQFF.

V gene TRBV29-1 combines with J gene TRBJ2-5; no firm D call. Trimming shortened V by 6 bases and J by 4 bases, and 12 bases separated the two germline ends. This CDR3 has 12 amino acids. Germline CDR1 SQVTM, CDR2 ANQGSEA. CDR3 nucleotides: TGCAGCGTCGCCAAACCGGGAGAGACCCAGTACTTC. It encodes CSVAKPGETQYF.

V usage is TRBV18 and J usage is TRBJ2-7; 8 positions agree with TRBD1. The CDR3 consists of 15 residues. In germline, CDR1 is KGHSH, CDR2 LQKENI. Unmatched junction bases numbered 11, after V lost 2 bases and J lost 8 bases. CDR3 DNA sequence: TGTGCCAGCTCACCAGGGCGACAGGGGTCTACTCAGCAGTACTTC. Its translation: CASSPGRQGSTQQYF.